This T cell receptor beta chain was observed in a study of CD8+ T cells in alopecia areata. Study-wide results and caveats: The study found tofacitinib significantly decreased scalp clonality and expanded CD8+ clones among the top 100.

Treatment in this sample: oral pan-JAK inhibitor, 5-10 mg twice daily. RNA extraction was followed by reverse transcription into cDNA, which acted as the sequencing template. Some clones are missing from TCRdb's copy, which holds only in-frame ones; the method was immunoSEQ multiplex PCR. The sample holds 95,000 to 100,000 clones, roughly three fifths seen once. As for this clone: The target antigen is unknown.

The CDR3 sequence is 16 residues long. Germline loops: CDR1 MGHDK, CDR2 SYGVNS. Trimming stripped 7 bases from V and 5 bases from J, with 21 bases between. The origin of this receptor is a human donor with alopecia areata. The chain links TRBV25-1 to TRBJ2-1; TRBD1 might be the D (5 bases). The sequenced sample was CD8+ T cells sorted from blood, obtained between weeks 55 and 65, from a patient treated with tofacitinib. The CDR3 loop reads CASNRGRRGPHNEQFF. The CDR3 DNA follows: TGTGCCAGCAATAGGGGCCGGCGTGGTCCACACAATGAGCAGTTCTTC.